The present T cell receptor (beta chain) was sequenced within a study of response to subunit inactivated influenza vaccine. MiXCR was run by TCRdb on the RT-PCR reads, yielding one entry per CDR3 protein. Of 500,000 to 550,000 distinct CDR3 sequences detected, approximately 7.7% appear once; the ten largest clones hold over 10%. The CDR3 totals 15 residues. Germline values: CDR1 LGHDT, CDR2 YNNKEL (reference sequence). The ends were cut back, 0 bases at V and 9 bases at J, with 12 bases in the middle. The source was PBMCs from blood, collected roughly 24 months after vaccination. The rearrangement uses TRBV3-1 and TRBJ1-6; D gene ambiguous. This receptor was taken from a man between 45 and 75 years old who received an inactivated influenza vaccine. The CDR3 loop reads CASSQDRNRGSPLHF. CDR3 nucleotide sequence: TGTGCCAGCAGCCAAGATAGGAACAGAGGTTCACCCCTCCACTTT.